In its sample, the clone carrying this T cell receptor beta chain was seen a few times. What it recognizes is unknown. The record originates from a study of response to subunit inactivated influenza vaccine. Study findings and constraints: The study's authors posited that every seasonal influenza vaccination enlists few new T cells.

TCRdb ran MiXCR on the RT-PCR reads and lists one entry per CDR3 protein. The repertoire consists of roughly 500,000 distinct CDR3 sequences, with over 25% occurring once and the leading ten covering 1.9%. The ends were cut back, 4 bases at V and 0 bases at J, with 16 bases in the middle. The CDR3 totals 16 residues. CDR1 and CDR2 from the germline V gene are SGHRS and YFSETQ. The sequence was obtained from a man aged 50-60 years who received an inactivated influenza vaccine. The material was CD4+ T cells sorted from PBMCs, obtained approximately 5 days after vaccination. V usage is TRBV5-1 and J usage is TRBJ1-1, with D perhaps TRBD1 (6 bases). CDR3 residues: CASSAGSRGMNTEAFF. CDR3 DNA sequence: TGCGCCAGCAGCGCAGGTTCCAGGGGCATGAACACTGAAGCTTTCTTT.